The 32 T cell receptor beta chains given below trace back to one sample, sequenced in a study of blood T cell repertoires in COVID-19. Profiled with immunoSEQ multiplex PCR; TCRdb holds only in-frame clones, not every one. The sample consists of 110,000 to 150,000 clones, approximately 84% of them appearing once. The sample was peripheral blood. These receptors all come from an older woman with acute or convalescent COVID-19.

This clone was recorded a few times. The V call is TRBV18, the J call TRBJ2-7; D is possibly TRBD2 (6 bases). Trimming removed 3 bases from V and 3 bases from J, with 9 bases in between. The CDR3 length is 13 residues. Germline values: CDR1 KGHSH, CDR2 LQKENI. CDR3 coding DNA: TGTGCCAGCTCACCGGGGGGACTCTACGAGCAGTACTTC. Translation gives CASSPGGLYEQYF. Filled out from reference TRBV18 and TRBJ2-7, the complete variable domain reads NAGVMQNPRHLVRRRGQEARLRCSPMKGHSHVYWYRQLPEEGLKFMVYLQKENIIDESGMPKERFSAEFPKEGPSILRIQQVVRGDSAAYFCASSPGGLYEQYFGPGTRLTVT.

The rearrangement joins TRBV3-1 (or the pseudogene TRBV3-2) to TRBJ1-1; a possible D gene is TRBD1 (5 bases). Trimming stripped 4 bases from V and 4 bases from J, with 13 bases between. The CDR3 runs to 14 residues. CDR1 is LGHDT, CDR2 YNNKEL, per germline (reference sequence). DNA for the CDR3: TGTGCCAGCAGCCTAGTCGGGGGGACCACTGAAGCTTTCTTT. Its protein is CASSLVGGTTEAFF.

The chain couples TRBV6-5 to TRBJ2-1; 8 bases are shared with TRBD2. Germline CDR1 reads MNHEY; CDR2 reads SVGAGI. J lost 8 bases, V lost 6 bases, and 6 bases had no gene match. The CDR3 contains 13 residues. The CDR3 coding sequence is TGTGCCAGCAGCCGGACTAGCAGGGATGAGCAGTTCTTC. Its protein product is CASSRTSRDEQFF.

The chain combines TRBV7-9 with TRBJ2-3; perhaps TRBD2 as D (6 bases). The CDR3 covers 17 residues. Trimming stripped 2 bases from V and 3 bases from J, with 18 bases between. Germline V gives CDR1 SEHNR, CDR2 FQNEAQ (reference sequence). CDR3 sequence (DNA): TGTGCCAGCAGCTTAACAGGAGGGGCAGGGAAGACAGATACGCAGTATTTT. It translates to CASSLTGGAGKTDTQYF.

The chain uses TRBV7-2 and TRBJ2-2; unclear D gene. Per germline, CDR1 SGHTA and CDR2 FQGNSA. Trimming pared 5 bases from V and 4 bases from J, leaving 14 bases between. The CDR3 extends over 15 amino acids. The DNA of the CDR3 is TGTGCCAGCAGCCCCCGTGCAGCGTTCACCGGGGAGCTGTTTTTT. Its protein is CASSPRAAFTGELFF. Full variable domain (rest looked up from reference TRBV7-2 and TRBJ2-2): GAGVSQSPSNKVTEKGKDVELRCDPISGHTALYWYRQSLGQGLEFLIYFQGNSAPDKSGLPSDRFSAERTGGSVSTLTIQRTQQEDSAVYLCASSPRAAFTGELFFGEGSRLTVL.

The gene calls are TRBV3-1 (or the pseudogene TRBV3-2) and TRBJ2-2, with 7 bases matching TRBD1. The CDR3 has 17 amino acids. Germline V gene sequence: CDR1 LGHDT, CDR2 YNNKEL (reference sequence). The V and J ends lost 3 bases and 5 bases, in that order; junction bases with no gene match: 12. CDR3 region: CASSQRRQGKGTGELFF. CDR3 nucleotide sequence: TGTGCCAGCAGCCAGAGGAGACAGGGTAAAGGAACCGGGGAGCTGTTTTTT.

The chain carries TRBV27 and TRBJ2-5, with D tentatively TRBD2 (5 bases). The germline CDR1 and CDR2 sequences are MNHEY and SMNVEV (reference sequence). This CDR3 contains 13 residues. V was shortened by 6 bases and J by 5 bases, with 13 bases between the two germline ends. CDR3 residues: CASREDRWETQYF. The DNA for the CDR3 is TGTGCCAGCAGGGAGGATAGATGGGAGACCCAGTACTTC.

The gene calls are TRBV27 and TRBJ2-5; D is possibly TRBD1 (6 bases). The CDR3 spans 15 residues. The germline V and J ends were trimmed by 10 bases and 5 bases, with 23 bases remaining between them. Per germline, CDR1 MNHEY and CDR2 SMNVEV (reference sequence). In DNA form, the CDR3 reads TGTGCCACCTCAACAGGGTGGGAAGATGCGGAGACCCAGTACTTC. Translated: CATSTGWEDAETQYF.

This chain uses TRBV19 with TRBJ1-4; D perhaps matches TRBD1 (5 bases). The CDR3 loop spans 15 amino acids. The ends were cut back, 6 bases at V and 3 bases at J, with 14 bases in the middle. Germline V gene sequence: CDR1 LNHDA, CDR2 SQIVND (reference sequence). This chain's CDR3 is CASSPIDRSNEKLFF. CDR3 in DNA: TGTGCCAGTAGCCCGATCGACAGATCTAATGAAAAACTGTTTTTT.

In this sample, this clone turned up once. The chain uses TRBV24-1 and TRBJ1-1; TRBD1 might be the D (5 bases). Germline V gives CDR1 KGHDR, CDR2 SFDVKD. V shed 2 bases and J shed 4 bases, with 7 bases lying between them. This CDR3 has 13 residues. CDR3 sequence reads: CATSDWGGTEAFF. The CDR3 DNA reads as TGTGCCACCAGTGATTGGGGGGGCACTGAAGCTTTCTTT.

The CDR3 is CAWRSGIGYTF. The CDR3 DNA reads as TGTGCCTGGAGAAGCGGGATAGGCTACACCTTC. This chain links TRBV30 with TRBJ1-2; D gene unclear. Trimming removed 3 bases from V and 8 bases from J, with 10 bases in between. Germline loops: CDR1 GTSNPN, CDR2 SVGIG (reference sequence). The CDR3 is 11 residues long.

This clone was seen more than once but under ten times. One junction end disagrees with the germline gene, perhaps due to a read error. The gene calls are TRBV27 and TRBJ2-7, with TRBD1 identical over 9 bases. The CDR3 contains 12 residues. Germline values: CDR1 MNHEY, CDR2 SMNVEV (reference sequence). CDR3 sequence: CASSFWGQGPSF. The CDR3 coding sequence is TGTGCCAGCAGTTTTTGGGGACAGGGACCTAGCTTC.

The chain is built from TRBV10-3 and TRBJ2-7; tentatively, D is TRBD2 (6 bases). The CDR3 covers 14 residues. Germline V lookup: CDR1 ENHRY, CDR2 SYGVKD. V lost 4 bases and J 3 bases, leaving 13 bases between the germline ends. The CDR3 is CAISVAREFYEQYF. In DNA form, the CDR3 reads TGTGCCATCAGTGTGGCCCGGGAGTTCTACGAGCAGTACTTC.

The J gene is TRBJ2-5, the V gene TRBV5-1, with 10 bases identical to TRBD1. Germline V CDR1 and CDR2: SGHRS, YFSETQ. V was pared by 5 bases and J by 5 bases, with 9 bases of the junction left unmatched. This CDR3 has 15 amino acids. Here the CDR3 DNA reads TGCGCCAGCAGACTGACAGGGGGCTTTGGCGAGACCCAGTACTTC. Translation gives CASRLTGGFGETQYF.

The chain employs TRBV29-1 and TRBJ2-7; 7 bases align to TRBD2. Germline V CDR1 and CDR2: SQVTM, ANQGSEA. The CDR3 consists of 12 residues. Trimming cost V 4 bases and J 6 bases; bases outside gene matches: 6. CDR3 coding DNA: TGCAGCGTTGGGTCAGCGGGACGCGAGCAGTACTTC. It translates to CSVGSAGREQYF.

In this sample, this clone turned up a few times. The gene calls are TRBV14 and TRBJ2-7; D gene ambiguous. Trimming took off 5 bases at V and 0 bases at J, with 8 bases between the two ends. The CDR3 extends over 13 amino acids. Germline V lookup: CDR1 SGHDN, CDR2 FVKESK. In DNA, the CDR3 is TGTGCCAGCAGCTCCAGGAACTCCTACGAGCAGTACTTC. This translates into CASSSRNSYEQYF.

The count of this clone is one. V and J are TRBV3-1 (or the pseudogene TRBV3-2) and TRBJ2-2; 12 bases align to TRBD2. With 3 bases clipped from V and 6 bases from J, the junction kept 5 bases outside the gene matches. The CDR3 is 16 amino acids. Germline lookup yields CDR1 LGHDT and CDR2 YNNKEL (reference sequence). The CDR3 DNA reads as TGTGCCAGCAGCCACGGACTAGCGGGATGGGCCGGGGAGCTGTTTTTT. Translating it yields CASSHGLAGWAGELFF.

The chain couples TRBV11-2 to TRBJ1-2, with 10 bases that match TRBD1. V trimming: 5 bases; J trimming: 4 bases; junction bases outside the gene matches: 4. The CDR3 contains 14 residues. Germline loops: CDR1 SGHAT, CDR2 FQNNGV. The CDR3: CASSLTGGSYGYTF. DNA for the CDR3: TGTGCCAGCAGCCTGACAGGGGGCAGCTATGGCTACACCTTC.

The rearrangement uses TRBV5-4 and TRBJ2-7, with TRBD1 identical over 11 bases. J was trimmed by 3 bases and V by 4 bases; bases with no gene match: 6. The germline CDR1 and CDR2 sequences are SGHNT and YYREEE (reference sequence). This CDR3 spans 15 amino acids. CDR3 nucleotide sequence: TGTGCCAGCAGCGTGGACAGGGGGCTCTTCTACGAGCAGTACTTC. This sequence encodes CASSVDRGLFYEQYF.

The gene calls are TRBV5-4 and TRBJ2-1, with a weak D call TRBD2 (6 bases). V was clipped by 7 bases and J by 0 bases, with 11 bases between them. There are 14 residues in the CDR3. CDR1 and CDR2 from the germline V gene are SGHNT and YYREEE (reference sequence). The CDR3 DNA reads TGTGCCAGCCTGGGGGGAAGCTCCTACAATGAGCAGTTCTTC. This gives the protein CASLGGSSYNEQFF.

The chain uses TRBV27 and TRBJ2-7; D may be TRBD1 (5 bases). V was cut by 5 bases and J by 4 bases, with 15 bases left in between. The CDR3 spans 14 residues. Germline lookup yields CDR1 MNHEY and CDR2 SMNVEV (reference sequence). CDR3 DNA: TGTGCCAGCAGTAGGGTGGGGCTGGCGTACGAGCAGTACTTC. Protein product: CASSRVGLAYEQYF.

The gene calls are TRBV7-2 and TRBJ2-7; TRBD1 is a possible D gene (6 bases). The germline V gene encodes CDR1 SGHTA and CDR2 FQGNSA. The CDR3 extends over 13 amino acids. V was cut by 11 bases and J by 4 bases, with 18 bases left in between. For the CDR3, the DNA is TGTGCCTCAGGGGAGTGGATCCTATACGAGCAGTACTTC. It specifies CASGEWILYEQYF.

The gene calls are TRBV6-5 and TRBJ2-1; D ambiguous. Germline-derived CDR1 and CDR2 are MNHEY and SVGAGI. V was cut by 3 bases and J by 12 bases, with 9 bases left in between. This CDR3 comprises 11 residues. The CDR3 DNA reads as TGTGCCAGCAGTTATAACGCGGTGCAGTTCTTC. Protein: CASSYNAVQFF.

The chain carries TRBV30 and TRBJ1-4, with 8 bases that match TRBD1. V shed 4 bases, J shed 7 bases, and the junction held 5 bases outside the gene matches. The CDR3 totals 13 residues. Germline V gene data show CDR1 as GTSNPN and CDR2 as SVGIG (reference sequence). DNA for the CDR3: TGTGCCTGGACAGGGGGCGTCAGTGAAAAACTGTTTTTT. This encodes CAWTGGVSEKLFF.

J is TRBJ2-2 and V is TRBV10-3; 9 bases are a match to TRBD1. J gave up 8 bases and V 3 bases, and 10 bases lay outside the gene matches. Germline V gene lookup returns CDR1 ENHRY and CDR2 SYGVKD. The CDR3 is 16 amino acids. The CDR3 reads CAISDINRGRLGELFF. CDR3 sequence (DNA): TGTGCCATCAGTGATATAAACAGGGGGCGTCTGGGGGAGCTGTTTTTT.

The chain has TRBV10-2 and TRBJ1-6; TRBD1 aligns across 9 bases. Germline trimming cut 3 bases from V and 9 bases from J; bases unmatched to any gene: 6. This CDR3 comprises 15 residues. Germline assignment: CDR1 WSHSY and CDR2 SAAADI. CDR3 in amino acids: CASSDLTGGGSPLHF. CDR3 coding DNA: TGCGCCAGCAGTGACCTGACAGGGGGAGGTTCACCCCTCCACTTT.

This chain uses TRBV30 with TRBJ2-5; 13 positions agree with TRBD2. Germline values: CDR1 GTSNPN, CDR2 SVGIG (reference sequence). The CDR3 totals 17 residues. V lost 6 bases and J lost 2; bases outside the gene matches: 12. This CDR3 is CACLPGLAGASQETQYF. The CDR3, as DNA: TGTGCCTGCCTCCCAGGACTAGCGGGAGCCTCGCAAGAGACCCAGTACTTC.

The CDR3 DNA reads as TGTGCCACCAGAGAAGACGGCGGGGGCACCGGGGAGCTGTTTTTT. It specifies CATREDGGGTGELFF. The rearrangement joins TRBV24-1 to TRBJ2-2; 7 nucleotides agree with TRBD2. CDR3 length: 15 amino acids. The J segment lost 4 bases and the V segment lost 7 bases, leaving 8 bases of the junction unmatched. Germline CDR1 reads KGHDR; CDR2 reads SFDVKD.

The chain has TRBV24-1 and TRBJ2-3, with TRBD2 matching over 8 bases. The CDR3 sequence is 16 residues long. Germline values: CDR1 KGHDR, CDR2 SFDVKD. Trimming took 3 bases from V and 3 from J; bases not matched to a gene: 7. CDR3 coding DNA: TGTGCCACCAGTGATCCCCCGGGACTAGGGACAGATACGCAGTATTTT. This translates into CATSDPPGLGTDTQYF.

The rearrangement joins TRBV5-1 to TRBJ2-5; possible D gene TRBD1, 6 bases. V gave up 5 bases and J gave up 3 bases, with 11 bases separating them. CDR1 is SGHRS and CDR2 is YFSETQ in the germline V gene. The CDR3 has 13 amino acids. CDR3 region: CASRSWTEETQYF. The CDR3 DNA sequence: TGCGCCAGCAGATCTTGGACAGAAGAGACCCAGTACTTC.

J is TRBJ2-1 and V is TRBV19; 14 nucleotides agree with TRBD2. Germline trimming cut 8 bases from V and 7 bases from J; bases unmatched to any gene: 10. Germline V gives CDR1 LNHDA, CDR2 SQIVND (reference sequence). The CDR3 length is 16 residues. The CDR3: CASSRLAGGLVNEQFF. As DNA, the CDR3 is TGTGCCAGTTCTCGACTAGCGGGAGGGTTGGTTAATGAGCAGTTCTTC.

The chain couples TRBV12-3 or TRBV12-4 to TRBJ2-7, with D perhaps TRBD1 (5 bases). The V and J ends lost 2 bases and 4 bases respectively, with 9 bases between them. CDR3 length: 13 residues. CDR3 residues: CASSLPTVYEQYF. The CDR3 region has the DNA TGTGCCAGCAGTTTACCGACAGTTTACGAGCAGTACTTC.